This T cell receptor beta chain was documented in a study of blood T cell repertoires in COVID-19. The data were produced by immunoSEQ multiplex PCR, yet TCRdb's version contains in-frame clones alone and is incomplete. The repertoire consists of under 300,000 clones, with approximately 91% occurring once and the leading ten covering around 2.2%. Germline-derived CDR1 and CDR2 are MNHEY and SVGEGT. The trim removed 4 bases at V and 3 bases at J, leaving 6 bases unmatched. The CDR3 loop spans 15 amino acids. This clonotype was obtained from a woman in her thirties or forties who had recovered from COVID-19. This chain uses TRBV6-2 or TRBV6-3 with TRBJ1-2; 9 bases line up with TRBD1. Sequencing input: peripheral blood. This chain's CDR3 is CASSWWGQGDYGYTF. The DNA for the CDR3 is TGTGCCAGCAGTTGGTGGGGACAGGGAGACTATGGCTACACCTTC.